The clone carrying this T cell receptor (beta chain) was found a few times. Generated by immunoSEQ multiplex PCR, the TCRdb table keeps only in-frame clones and is missing some. The data hold tens of thousands of clones, with 85% to 90% observed a single time. In germline, CDR1 is MNHEY, CDR2 SVGAGI. Trimming shortened V by 2 bases and J by 0 bases, and 7 bases separated the two germline ends. CDR3 size: 14 residues. These data originate in a study of T cell clones after liver transplantation. The source of this sequence is a human patient who received a liver transplant. Some of the T cells may derive from the graft donor. This specimen was CD8+ T cells from blood, taken 12 months after liver transplant. The chain is built from TRBV6-5 and TRBJ1-1; the D gene is possibly TRBD1 (5 bases). The chain's CDR3 is CASSYGGVNTEAFF. CDR3 in DNA: TGTGCCAGCAGTTACGGGGGTGTGAACACTGAAGCTTTCTTT.